This TCR beta chain is from a study of blood T cells in healthy people across ages. General study findings and limits: Roughly linear age-related decline in beta diversity appeared, significant by age approximately 41.

This clonotype was seen repeatedly, ten times or more. Its antigen is as yet unknown. The junction differs from germline at one of its ends, possibly a read error. The CDR3 extends over 15 amino acids. Germline loops: CDR1 SGHRS, CDR2 YFSETQ. A second PCR of 7 to 11 cycles used a sample-barcoded 5' primer and a J-beta primer mix. All samples yielded 3 million or more CDR3-containing paired-end reads. TCRdb independently ran MiXCR on the 5' RACE reads; one entry per CDR3 protein. Of approximately 680,000 distinct CDR3 sequences in the sample, approximately 29% were seen once. The chain carries TRBV5-1 and TRBJ2-3; 10 positions match TRBD2. Sample: blood. The TCR was taken from a woman aged 80 or older in good health. The DNA for the CDR3 is TGTGCCAGCAGCCCTAGCGGGGGAACCACAGATACGCAGTATTTT. This encodes CASSPSGGTTDTQYF.